These 20 T cell receptor beta chains share one sample of origin, sequenced in a study of blood T cell repertoires in COVID-19. Only in-frame clones appear in the TCRdb table, and some are missing; sequencing was by immunoSEQ multiplex PCR. Of about 90,000 clones in the sample, 65% to 90% are singletons; the top ten hold 1.2%. Sequenced input: peripheral blood. These TCRs come from an elderly man with active or convalescent COVID-19.

The V and J genes are TRBV20-1 and TRBJ1-1, with TRBD1 identical over 7 bases. V was pared by 6 bases and J by 5 bases, with 3 bases of the junction left unmatched. The CDR3 sequence is 11 residues long. Germline CDR1 reads DFQATT; CDR2 reads SNEGSKA (reference sequence). The CDR3, as DNA: TGCAGTGCACACAGGGGAACTGAAGCTTTCTTT. As protein: CSAHRGTEAFF.

The chain has TRBV7-2 and TRBJ1-1; 10 bases map to TRBD1. V dropped 2 bases and J dropped 3; count of bases not matched to a gene: 6. Looked up from germline, CDR1 is SGHTA and CDR2 is FQGNSA. The CDR3 is 16 residues long. The CDR3 sequence: CASSLLGGQGYTEAFF. For the CDR3, the DNA is TGTGCCAGCAGCTTACTAGGGGGACAGGGGTACACTGAAGCTTTCTTT.

This clone was counted a single time. The chain uses TRBV28 and TRBJ1-1; D is possibly TRBD1 (6 bases). The CDR3 sequence is 14 residues long. Germline-derived CDR1 and CDR2 are MDHEN and SYDVKM. The germline V and J ends were trimmed by 7 bases and 4 bases, with 16 bases remaining between them. The CDR3, as DNA: TGTGCCAGCAACCAAGGACAGTGGCGCACTGAAGCTTTCTTT. This sequence encodes CASNQGQWRTEAFF.

The chain is built from TRBV9 and TRBJ2-7; D is perhaps TRBD2 (5 bases). The CDR3 extends over 15 amino acids. V lost 0 bases to trimming and J lost 0 bases, with 10 bases between them. From germline, CDR1 is SGDLS and CDR2 YYNGEE. CDR3 in amino acids: CASSVGTPGSYEQYF. The CDR3 bases are TGTGCCAGCAGCGTAGGGACTCCTGGCTCCTACGAGCAGTACTTC.

V gene TRBV5-6 combines with J gene TRBJ1-2; D uncertain. This CDR3 spans 14 amino acids. The ends were cut back, 4 bases at V and 7 bases at J, with 17 bases in the middle. Germline V CDR1 and CDR2: SGHDT, YYEEEE. CDR3 loop: CASSPTRRYSGYTF. CDR3 DNA sequence: TGTGCCAGCAGCCCCACCCGGAGATATAGTGGCTACACCTTC.

The chain employs TRBV10-3 and TRBJ2-5, with TRBD1 matching over 7 bases. Losses at the gene ends were 4 bases for V and 7 bases for J; bases not matched to a gene: 9. Germline values: CDR1 ENHRY, CDR2 SYGVKD. The CDR3 has 14 residues. As DNA, the CDR3 is TGTGCCATCAGTGTAGACAGGGCCCCCGGGACCCAGTACTTC. It is translated as CAISVDRAPGTQYF.

In nucleotides, the CDR3 is TGTGCCAGCTCAGAGCGGGAGGGGACCTACGAGCAGTACTTC. Encoded protein: CASSEREGTYEQYF. The gene calls are TRBV18 and TRBJ2-7, with 10 bases identical to TRBD2. V shed 5 bases and J 2 bases; nucleotides not matched to a gene: 3. The CDR3 consists of 14 residues. CDR1 KGHSH and CDR2 LQKENI come from the germline V gene.

The rearrangement links TRBV19 to TRBJ2-1, with TRBD2 as a possible D gene (6 bases). Germline V gene sequence: CDR1 LNHDA, CDR2 SQIVND (reference sequence). V was clipped by 7 bases and J by 0 bases, with 16 bases between them. The CDR3 totals 16 residues. CDR3: CASTSGDGRSYNEQFF. The CDR3 DNA is TGTGCCAGTACCTCGGGGGACGGCCGCTCCTACAATGAGCAGTTCTTC.

The chain carries TRBV5-8 and TRBJ2-1; 9 bases fit TRBD2. Germline V gene data show CDR1 as SGHTS and CDR2 as YDEGEE. J gave up 8 bases and V 6 bases, and 6 bases lay outside the gene matches. This CDR3 is built from 13 residues. CDR3 bases: TGTGCCAGCACCGCTAGCGGGACCGATGAGCAGTTCTTC. It translates to CASTASGTDEQFF.

V gene TRBV7-2 combines with J gene TRBJ2-1; D is unclear. Trimming left V 1 base short and J 4 bases short, with 5 bases between. The CDR3 is made up of 13 amino acids. Germline CDR1 reads SGHTA; CDR2 reads FQGNSA. DNA of the CDR3: TGTGCCAGCAGCTTAGTCGAGTACAATGAGCAGTTCTTC. Translation gives CASSLVEYNEQFF.

V gene TRBV4-1 combines with J gene TRBJ1-1, with TRBD1 matching over 7 bases. Looked up from germline, CDR1 is MGHRA and CDR2 is YSYEKL. The CDR3 extends over 16 amino acids. Trimming cost V 0 bases and J 11 bases; bases outside gene matches: 15. In nucleotides, the CDR3 is TGCGCCAGCAGCCAAGAGTTGGGGTACTACAGGGGCCGCGCTTTCTTT. Encoded protein: CASSQELGYYRGRAFF.

CDR3 DNA sequence: TGTGCCAGCAGTGAAACGGACAGAAACTACGAGCAGTACTTC. This sequence encodes CASSETDRNYEQYF. This chain links TRBV25-1 with TRBJ2-7; the D gene is possibly TRBD1 (6 bases). This CDR3 region has 14 residues. CDR1 and CDR2 (germline): MGHDK, SYGVNS. V gave up 2 bases and J gave up 3 bases, with 11 bases separating them.

V and J are TRBV5-1 and TRBJ2-3; 12 bases agree with TRBD2. Germline lookup yields CDR1 SGHRS and CDR2 YFSETQ. After removal of 3 bases from V and 5 bases from J, the junction contained 4 bases not matched to a gene. The CDR3 consists of 15 residues. In nucleotides, the CDR3 is TGCGCCAGCAGCTCGACTAGCGGGAGATTAGATACGCAGTATTTT. Translated: CASSSTSGRLDTQYF.

The rearrangement uses TRBV27 and TRBJ1-5; 9 bases align to TRBD1. Germline lookup yields CDR1 MNHEY and CDR2 SMNVEV (reference sequence). Losses at the gene ends were 2 bases for V and 5 bases for J; bases not matched to a gene: 4. The CDR3 is made up of 15 amino acids. The CDR3 spells CASSLNTGGDQPQHF. CDR3 sequence (DNA): TGTGCCAGCAGTTTAAATACAGGGGGCGATCAGCCCCAGCATTTT.

The chain is built from TRBV12-5 and TRBJ2-1; a weak D match, TRBD2 (5 bases). This CDR3 has 14 amino acids. V lost 7 bases to trimming and J lost 9 bases, with 19 bases between them. Germline loops: CDR1 LGHNT, CDR2 FRNRAP. CDR3 sequence reads: CASAPYDGIGEQFF. CDR3 bases: TGTGCTAGTGCCCCATACGACGGGATCGGTGAGCAGTTCTTC.

The chain carries TRBV19 and TRBJ1-1; the D gene is possibly TRBD1 (5 bases). This CDR3 contains 14 residues. V lost 5 bases, J lost 10 bases, and 20 bases lay in between. Looked up from germline, CDR1 is LNHDA and CDR2 is SQIVND (reference sequence). CDR3 nucleotides: TGTGCCAGTAGTCTTCGACAGTCATCTACGGCAGCTTTCTTT. This sequence encodes CASSLRQSSTAAFF.

This chain links TRBV30 with TRBJ1-4; 9 nucleotides agree with TRBD1. This CDR3 is 14 amino acids long. V lost 2 bases to trimming and J lost 11 bases; unmatched junction nucleotides: 9. From germline, CDR1 is GTSNPN and CDR2 SVGIG (reference sequence). The CDR3 loop is CAWSTTGQGGKLFF. In DNA form, the CDR3 reads TGTGCCTGGAGTACCACGGGACAGGGCGGGAAACTGTTTTTT.

The chain employs TRBV7-2 and TRBJ2-7; 8 bases map to TRBD1. CDR3 length: 13 residues. V was pared by 2 bases and J by 7 bases, with 4 bases of the junction left unmatched. CDR1 and CDR2 from the germline V gene are SGHTA and FQGNSA. The CDR3 nucleotides are TGTGCCAGCAGCTTACAGGGGGCGTGGGAGCAGTACTTC. It codes for CASSLQGAWEQYF.

This chain joins TRBV27 and TRBJ2-7; 12 positions match TRBD2. The CDR3 loop spans 16 amino acids. Germline V gene sequence: CDR1 MNHEY, CDR2 SMNVEV (reference sequence). Trimming at V came to 4 bases and at J to 5 bases, leaving 9 bases not matched to a gene. The CDR3 region is CASSSAGLAGFNEQYF. The CDR3 DNA reads TGTGCCAGCAGTTCGGCCGGACTAGCGGGATTCAACGAGCAGTACTTC.

The V and J genes are TRBV5-4 and TRBJ2-2; 7 bases align to TRBD2. Unmatched junction bases numbered 6, after V lost 6 bases and J lost 4 bases. This CDR3 contains 14 residues. Germline values: CDR1 SGHNT, CDR2 YYREEE (reference sequence). CDR3 sequence reads: CASKAGDVTGELFF. In DNA form, the CDR3 reads TGTGCCAGCAAGGCGGGAGACGTCACCGGGGAGCTGTTTTTT.